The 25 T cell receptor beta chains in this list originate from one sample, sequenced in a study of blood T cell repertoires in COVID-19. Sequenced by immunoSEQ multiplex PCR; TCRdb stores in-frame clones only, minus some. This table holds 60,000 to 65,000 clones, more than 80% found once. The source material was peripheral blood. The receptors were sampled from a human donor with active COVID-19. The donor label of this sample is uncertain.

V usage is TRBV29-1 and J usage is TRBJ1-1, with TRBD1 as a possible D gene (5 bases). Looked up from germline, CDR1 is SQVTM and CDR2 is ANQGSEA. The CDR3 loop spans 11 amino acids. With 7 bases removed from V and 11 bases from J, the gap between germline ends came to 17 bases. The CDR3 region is CSAKPGVDAFF. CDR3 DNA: TGCAGCGCCAAACCGGGGGTTGATGCTTTCTTT.

For the CDR3, the DNA is TGTGCCAGCAGCTTGGTAAGACAGGGGGCATACAATGAGCAGTTCTTC. It codes for CASSLVRQGAYNEQFF. The genes are TRBV5-6 and TRBJ2-1; 10 bases are shared with TRBD1. Trimming cost V 0 bases and J 4 bases; bases outside gene matches: 4. This CDR3 comprises 16 residues. CDR1 is SGHDT, CDR2 YYEEEE, per germline.

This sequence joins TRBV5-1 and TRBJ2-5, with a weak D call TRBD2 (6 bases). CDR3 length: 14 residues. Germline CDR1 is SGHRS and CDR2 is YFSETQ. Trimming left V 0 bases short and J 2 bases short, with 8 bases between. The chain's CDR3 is CASSLEAGQETQYF. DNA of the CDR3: TGCGCCAGCAGCTTGGAGGCGGGGCAAGAGACCCAGTACTTC.

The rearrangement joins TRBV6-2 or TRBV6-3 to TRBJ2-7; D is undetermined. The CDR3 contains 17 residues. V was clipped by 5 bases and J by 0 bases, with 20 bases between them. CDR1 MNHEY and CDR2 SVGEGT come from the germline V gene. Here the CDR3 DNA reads TGTGCCAGCAGTCCACCCCTCAGCGATGCCTTCTCCTACGAGCAGTACTTC. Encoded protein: CASSPPLSDAFSYEQYF.

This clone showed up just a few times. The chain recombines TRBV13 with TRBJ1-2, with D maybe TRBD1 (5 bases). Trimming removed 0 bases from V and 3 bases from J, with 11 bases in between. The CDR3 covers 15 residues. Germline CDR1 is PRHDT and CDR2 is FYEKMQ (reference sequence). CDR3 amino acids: CASSLGPTDYYGYTF. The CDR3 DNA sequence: TGTGCCAGCAGCTTAGGCCCGACAGACTACTATGGCTACACCTTC.

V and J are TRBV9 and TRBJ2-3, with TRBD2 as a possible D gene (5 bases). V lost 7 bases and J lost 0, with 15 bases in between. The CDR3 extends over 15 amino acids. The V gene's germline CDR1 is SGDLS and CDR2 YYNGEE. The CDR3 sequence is CASCEEGRSTDTQYF. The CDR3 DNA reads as TGTGCCAGCTGTGAAGAGGGCCGTAGCACAGATACGCAGTATTTT. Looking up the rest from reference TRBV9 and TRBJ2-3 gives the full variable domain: DSGVTQTPKHLITATGQRVTLRCSPRSGDLSVYWYQQSLDQGLQFLIQYYNGEERAKGNILERFSAQQFPDLHSELNLSSLELGDSALYFCASCEEGRSTDTQYFGPGTRLTVL.

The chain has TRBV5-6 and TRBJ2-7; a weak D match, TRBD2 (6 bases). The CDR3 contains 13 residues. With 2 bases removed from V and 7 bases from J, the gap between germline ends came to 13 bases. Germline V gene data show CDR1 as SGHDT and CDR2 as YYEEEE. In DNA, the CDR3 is TGTGCCAGCAGCTTCCCGGGGGTGGGGGAGCAGTACTTC. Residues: CASSFPGVGEQYF.

CDR3 in amino acids: CATSLGKNTGELFF. In DNA form, the CDR3 reads TGTGCCACCAGCCTCGGGAAGAACACCGGGGAGCTGTTTTTT. This rearrangement joins TRBV15 to TRBJ2-2; the D gene is possibly TRBD2 (5 bases). The CDR3 sequence is 14 residues long. CDR1 is LNHNV and CDR2 is YYDKDF in the germline V gene (reference sequence). V lost 5 bases to trimming and J lost 1 base, with 8 bases between them.

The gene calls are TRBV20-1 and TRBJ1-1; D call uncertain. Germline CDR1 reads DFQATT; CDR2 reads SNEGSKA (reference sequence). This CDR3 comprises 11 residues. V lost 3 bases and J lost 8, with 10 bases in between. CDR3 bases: TGCAGTGCTAGGGCGGACTTAGAAGCTTTCTTT. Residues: CSARADLEAFF.

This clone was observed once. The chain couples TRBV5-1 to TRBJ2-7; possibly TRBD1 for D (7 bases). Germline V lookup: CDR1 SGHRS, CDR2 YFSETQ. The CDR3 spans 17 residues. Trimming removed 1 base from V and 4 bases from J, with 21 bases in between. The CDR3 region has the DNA TGCGCCAGCAGCTTGAGTTTTGAACAGGGGAGGTTTTACGAGCAGTACTTC. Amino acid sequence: CASSLSFEQGRFYEQYF.

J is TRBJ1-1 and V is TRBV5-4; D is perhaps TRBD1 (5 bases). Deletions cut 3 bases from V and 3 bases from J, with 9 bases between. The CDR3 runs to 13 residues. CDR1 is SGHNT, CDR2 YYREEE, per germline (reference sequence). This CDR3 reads CASSSPGDTEAFF. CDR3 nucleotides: TGTGCCAGCAGCTCCCCGGGGGACACTGAAGCTTTCTTT. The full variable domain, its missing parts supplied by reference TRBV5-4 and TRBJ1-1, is ETGVTQSPTHLIKTRGQQVTLRCSSQSGHNTVSWYQQALGQGPQFIFQYYREEENGRGNFPPRFSGLQFPNYSSELNVNALELDDSALYLCASSSPGDTEAFFGQGTRLTVV.

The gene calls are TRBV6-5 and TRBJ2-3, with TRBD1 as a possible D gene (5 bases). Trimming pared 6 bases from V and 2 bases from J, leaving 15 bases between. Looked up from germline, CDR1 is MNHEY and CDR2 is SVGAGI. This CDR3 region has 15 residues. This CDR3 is CASRPDSHHTDTQYF. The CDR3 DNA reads TGTGCCAGCAGACCAGACAGTCACCACACAGATACGCAGTATTTT.

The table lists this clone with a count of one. CDR3 amino acids: CASSQVRGRTDTQYF. For the CDR3, the DNA is TGTGCCAGCAGCCAAGTTAGAGGCCGCACAGATACGCAGTATTTT. The chain carries TRBV14 and TRBJ2-3; D unclear. Trimming shortened V by 1 base and J by 1 base, and 9 bases separated the two germline ends. CDR1 and CDR2 from the germline V gene are SGHDN and FVKESK. The CDR3 runs 15 residues.

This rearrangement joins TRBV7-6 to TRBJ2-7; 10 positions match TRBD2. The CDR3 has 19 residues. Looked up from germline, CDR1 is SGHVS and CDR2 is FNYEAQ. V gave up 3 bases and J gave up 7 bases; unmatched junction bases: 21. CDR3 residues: CASSFGRVGIAGGSGEQYF. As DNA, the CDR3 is TGTGCCAGCAGCTTCGGCCGCGTTGGGATAGCGGGAGGATCGGGAGAGCAGTACTTC.

CDR3 amino acids: CASSLVGAGGPAGANVLTF. CDR3 DNA sequence: TGTGCCAGCAGCTTAGTTGGAGCGGGGGGGCCAGCTGGGGCCAACGTCCTGACTTTC. The gene calls are TRBV7-2 and TRBJ2-6, with TRBD2 matching over 10 bases. This CDR3 has 19 residues. V shed 1 base, J shed 2 bases, and the junction held 8 bases outside the gene matches. Germline CDR1 SGHTA, CDR2 FQGNSA.

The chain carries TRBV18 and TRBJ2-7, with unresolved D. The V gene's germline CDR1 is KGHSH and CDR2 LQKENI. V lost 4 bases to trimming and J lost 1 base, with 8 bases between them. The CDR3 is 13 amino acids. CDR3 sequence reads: CASSLTESYEQYF. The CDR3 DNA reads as TGTGCCAGCTCACTCACAGAATCCTACGAGCAGTACTTC. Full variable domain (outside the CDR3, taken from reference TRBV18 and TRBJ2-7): NAGVMQNPRHLVRRRGQEARLRCSPMKGHSHVYWYRQLPEEGLKFMVYLQKENIIDESGMPKERFSAEFPKEGPSILRIQQVVRGDSAAYFCASSLTESYEQYFGPGTRLTVT.

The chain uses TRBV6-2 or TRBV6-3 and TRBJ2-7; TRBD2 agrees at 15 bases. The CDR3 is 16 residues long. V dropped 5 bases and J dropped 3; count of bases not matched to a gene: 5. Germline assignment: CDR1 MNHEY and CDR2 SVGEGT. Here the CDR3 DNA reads TGTGCCAGCAGTGGTCCGGGACTAGCGGGGGGCTACGAGCAGTACTTC. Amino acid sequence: CASSGPGLAGGYEQYF.

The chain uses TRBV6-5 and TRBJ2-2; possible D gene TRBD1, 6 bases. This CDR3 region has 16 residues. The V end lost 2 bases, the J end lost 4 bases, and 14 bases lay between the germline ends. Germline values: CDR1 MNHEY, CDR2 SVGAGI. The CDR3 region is CASSYRPLGGTGELFF. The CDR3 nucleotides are TGTGCCAGCAGTTACCGCCCTCTAGGGGGCACCGGGGAGCTGTTTTTT.

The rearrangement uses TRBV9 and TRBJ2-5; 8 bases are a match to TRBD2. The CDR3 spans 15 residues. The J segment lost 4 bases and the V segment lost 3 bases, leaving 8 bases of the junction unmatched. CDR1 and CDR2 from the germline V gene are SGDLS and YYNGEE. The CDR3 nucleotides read TGTGCCAGCAGCGCCCGTACTAGCGGACGAGAGACCCAGTACTTC. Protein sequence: CASSARTSGRETQYF.

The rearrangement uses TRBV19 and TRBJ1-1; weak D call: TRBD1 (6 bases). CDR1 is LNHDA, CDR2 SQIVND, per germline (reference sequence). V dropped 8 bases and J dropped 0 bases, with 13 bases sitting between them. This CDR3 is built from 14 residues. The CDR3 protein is CASQGQLMNTEAFF. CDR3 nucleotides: TGTGCCAGTCAAGGACAGCTCATGAACACTGAAGCTTTCTTT.

CDR3 sequence: CATSRATGAGEQYF. The CDR3 nucleotides read TGTGCCACCAGCAGAGCAACAGGGGCTGGCGAGCAGTACTTC. V usage is TRBV15 and J usage is TRBJ2-7, with TRBD1 matching 7 bases. This CDR3 region has 14 residues. The V gene's germline CDR1 is LNHNV and CDR2 YYDKDF (reference sequence). With 1 base clipped from V and 6 bases from J, the junction kept 6 bases outside the gene matches.

The CDR3 region has the DNA TGTGCCAGCAGTGAAGCGATGAGCTACGAGCAGTACTTC. The encoded protein is CASSEAMSYEQYF. This sequence joins TRBV6-1 and TRBJ2-7; D gene ambiguous. This CDR3 region has 13 residues. Germline V CDR1 and CDR2: MNHNS, SASEGT. Trimming took off 0 bases at V and 3 bases at J, with 6 bases between the two ends.

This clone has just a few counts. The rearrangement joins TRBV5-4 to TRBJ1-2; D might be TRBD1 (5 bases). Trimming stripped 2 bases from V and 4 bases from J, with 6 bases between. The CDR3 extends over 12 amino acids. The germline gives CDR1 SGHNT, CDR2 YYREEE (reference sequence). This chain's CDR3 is CASSLDSYGYTF. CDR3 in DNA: TGTGCCAGCAGCTTAGACAGCTATGGCTACACCTTC.

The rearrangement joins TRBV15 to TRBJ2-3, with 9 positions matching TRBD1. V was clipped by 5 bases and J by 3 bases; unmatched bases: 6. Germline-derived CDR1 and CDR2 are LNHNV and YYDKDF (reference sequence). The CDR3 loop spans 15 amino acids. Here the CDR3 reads CATSGRDRATDTQYF. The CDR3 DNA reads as TGTGCCACCAGCGGCCGGGACAGGGCGACAGATACGCAGTATTTT.

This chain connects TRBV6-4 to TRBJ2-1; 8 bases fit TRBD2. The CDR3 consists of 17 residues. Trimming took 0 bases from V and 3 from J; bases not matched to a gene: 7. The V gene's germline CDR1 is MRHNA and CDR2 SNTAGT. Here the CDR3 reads CASSDSPAGDIYNEQFF. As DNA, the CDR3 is TGTGCCAGCAGTGACTCCCCAGCGGGAGATATCTACAATGAGCAGTTCTTC.